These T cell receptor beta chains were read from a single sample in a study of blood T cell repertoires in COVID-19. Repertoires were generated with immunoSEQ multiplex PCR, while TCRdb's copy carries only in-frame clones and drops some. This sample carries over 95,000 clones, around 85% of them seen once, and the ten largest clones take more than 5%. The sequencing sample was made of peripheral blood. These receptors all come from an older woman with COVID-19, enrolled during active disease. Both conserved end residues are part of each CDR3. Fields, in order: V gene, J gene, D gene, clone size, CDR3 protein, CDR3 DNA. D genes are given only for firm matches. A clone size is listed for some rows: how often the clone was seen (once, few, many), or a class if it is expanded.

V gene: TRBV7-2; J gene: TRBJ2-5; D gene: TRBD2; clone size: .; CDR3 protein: CASSLGASGIQETQYF; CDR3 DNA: TGTGCCAGCAGCTTAGGGGCTAGCGGAATACAAGAGACCCAGTACTTC
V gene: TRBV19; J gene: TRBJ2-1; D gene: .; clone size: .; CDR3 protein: CASSFSGGPPHNEQFF; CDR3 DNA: TGTGCCAGTAGTTTCTCAGGTGGGCCCCCCCACAATGAGCAGTTCTTC
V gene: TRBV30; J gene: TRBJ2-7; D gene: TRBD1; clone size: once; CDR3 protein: CAWESRGRDEQYF; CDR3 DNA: TGTGCCTGGGAATCCAGGGGGCGCGACGAGCAGTACTTC
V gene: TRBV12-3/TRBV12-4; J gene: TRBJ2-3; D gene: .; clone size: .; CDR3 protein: CASSLSVSDTQYF; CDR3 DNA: TGTGCCAGCAGTTTATCGGTTTCAGATACGCAGTATTTT
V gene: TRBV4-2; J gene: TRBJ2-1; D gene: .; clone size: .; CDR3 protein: CASSPTSDEQFF; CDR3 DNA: TGTGCCAGCAGCCCGACTTCGGATGAGCAGTTCTTC
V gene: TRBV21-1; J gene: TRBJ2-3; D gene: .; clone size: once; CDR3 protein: CASSKGYLPGSTDTQYF; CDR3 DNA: TGTGCCAGCAGCAAAGGGTACCTACCTGGTAGCACAGATACGCAGTATTTT
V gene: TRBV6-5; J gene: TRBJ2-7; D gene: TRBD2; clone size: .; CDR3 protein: CASSLGERGEQYF; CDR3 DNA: TGTGCCAGCAGTTTAGGAGAGCGGGGCGAGCAGTACTTC
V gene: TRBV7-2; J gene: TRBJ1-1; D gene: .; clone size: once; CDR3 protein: CASSPRSLHPAFF; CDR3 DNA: TGTGCCAGCAGCCCACGCAGTCTTCACCCGGCTTTCTTT
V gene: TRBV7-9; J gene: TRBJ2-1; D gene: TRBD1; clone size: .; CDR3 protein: CASSLVTGGFYNEQFF; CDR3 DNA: TGTGCCAGCAGCTTAGTGACAGGGGGCTTCTACAATGAGCAGTTCTTC
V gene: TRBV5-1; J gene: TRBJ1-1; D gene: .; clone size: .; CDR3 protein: CASSLDIGKNTEAFF; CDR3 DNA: TGCGCCAGCAGCTTGGATATCGGGAAGAACACTGAAGCTTTCTTT
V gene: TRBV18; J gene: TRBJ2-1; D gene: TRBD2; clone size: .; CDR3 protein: CASSPVGGDHNEQFF; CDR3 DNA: TGTGCCAGCTCACCCGTGGGGGGGGACCACAATGAGCAGTTCTTC
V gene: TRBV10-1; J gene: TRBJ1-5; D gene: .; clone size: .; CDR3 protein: CASSPYRDQPQHF; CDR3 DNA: TGCGCCAGCAGTCCCTACAGGGACCAGCCCCAGCATTTT
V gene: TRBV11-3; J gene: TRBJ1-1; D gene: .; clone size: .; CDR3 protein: CASSLTGGISEAFF; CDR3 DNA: TGTGCCAGCAGCTTAACAGGAGGGATTAGTGAAGCTTTCTTT
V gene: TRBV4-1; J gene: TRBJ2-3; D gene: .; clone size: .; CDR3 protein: CASSRLVTSDTQYF; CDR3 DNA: TGCGCCAGCAGCCGACTAGTCACTTCAGATACGCAGTATTTT
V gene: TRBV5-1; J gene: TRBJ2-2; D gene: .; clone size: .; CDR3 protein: CASSLALVNTGELFF; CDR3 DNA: TGCGCCAGCAGCTTAGCCTTGGTGAACACCGGGGAGCTGTTTTTT
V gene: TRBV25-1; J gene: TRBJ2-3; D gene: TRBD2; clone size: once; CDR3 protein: CASSMRGSTDTQYF; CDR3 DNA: TGTGCCAGCAGTATGCGGGGGAGCACAGATACGCAGTATTTT